The TCR beta chain under discussion was sequenced for a study of cytomegalovirus exposure and HLA in healthy donors. Regarding the study as a whole: The investigators catalogued under 200 TCR beta chains as cytomegalovirus-associated.

The PCR used 60 Vbeta and 13 Jbeta primers. The assay was immunoSEQ multiplex PCR, and TCRdb's table has in-frame clones only and misses some. The sample gives about 120,000 clones, about 86% of which show up once; less than 2.5% is in the top ten. Germline V lookup: CDR1 KGHSH, CDR2 LQKENI. The CDR3 sequence is 15 residues long. Trimming cost V 3 bases and J 7 bases, with 18 bases left between them. In regard to this clone: Its cognate antigen is unknown.

Sequences were obtained from PBMCs. This TCR was recovered from a woman aged 40 to 50 in good health and CMV-seronegative. The chain joins TRBV18 to TRBJ1-1, with D unresolved. CDR3 nucleotides: TGTGCCAGCTCACCCTCGAGAACCCGTGGTGGTGAAGCTTTCTTT. Protein: CASSPSRTRGGEAFF.